These 31 T cell receptor beta chains were all obtained from the same sample, sequenced in a study of CD8 T cells in ankylosing spondylitis. TCRdb used MiXCR to reprocess the 5' RACE reads, holding one entry per CDR3 protein. The sample yields about 500,000 distinct CDR3 sequences, roughly an eighth seen once. The antigens of these receptors remain unknown. Findings and caveats of the study: A TCR beta motif of about eight highly homologous variants appeared characteristic of ankylosing spondylitis blood.

Material: blood, either unsorted or a sorted T cell fraction (not recorded which). The receptors shown here come from a male donor with ankylosing spondylitis.

This clonotype was counted between two and nine times. The J gene is TRBJ1-2, the V gene TRBV12-3 or TRBV12-4; 8 nucleotides line up with TRBD1. This CDR3 region has 15 residues. V dropped 3 bases and J dropped 8; count of bases not matched to a gene: 11. The CDR3 loop is CASSLTSQGVGGYTF. CDR3 DNA sequence: TGTGCCAGCAGTTTGACCTCACAGGGGGTTGGCGGCTACACCTTC.

This clonotype appeared many times. The chain couples TRBV20-1 to TRBJ2-1; D call uncertain. This CDR3 comprises 13 residues. Germline V CDR1 and CDR2: DFQATT, SNEGSKA (reference sequence). The ends were cut back, 0 bases at V and 3 bases at J, with 6 bases in the middle. The CDR3 nucleotides are TGCAGTGCTAGAGATTCCATCTACAATGAGCAGTTCTTC. It encodes CSARDSIYNEQFF.

The J gene is TRBJ2-1, the V gene TRBV27; the D call may be TRBD1 or TRBD2 (5 bases each). CDR3 length equals 13 residues. Trimming stripped 6 bases from V and 9 bases from J, with 15 bases between. Germline CDR1 and CDR2: MNHEY and SMNVEV (reference sequence). CDR3 amino acids: CASSTQRGGEQFF. The CDR3 DNA reads TGTGCCAGCAGCACCCAGAGGGGTGGTGAGCAGTTCTTC.

This clonotype was seen more than once but under ten times. This chain connects TRBV4-1 to TRBJ1-1; D is possibly TRBD1 (6 bases). Germline lookup yields CDR1 MGHRA and CDR2 YSYEKL. V was cut by 3 bases and J by 5 bases, with 13 bases left in between. CDR3 length: 14 amino acids. The chain's CDR3 is CASSHQGIWTEAFF. CDR3 in DNA: TGCGCCAGCAGCCATCAGGGGATCTGGACTGAAGCTTTCTTT.

The chain employs TRBV6-5 and TRBJ2-1, with 10 bases matching TRBD2. The CDR3 sequence is 16 residues long. Germline-derived CDR1 and CDR2 are MNHEY and SVGAGI. V shed 4 bases, J shed 3 bases, and the junction held 6 bases outside the gene matches. CDR3 sequence reads: CASSSGTSAIYNEQFF. DNA for the CDR3: TGTGCCAGCAGTTCCGGGACTAGCGCAATCTACAATGAGCAGTTCTTC.

The chain carries TRBV7-8 and TRBJ2-6, with D unresolved. The CDR3 totals 15 residues. V was pared by 3 bases and J by 3 bases, with 9 bases between. Germline lookup yields CDR1 SGHVS and CDR2 FQNEAQ. The chain's CDR3 is CASSFFVGGANVLTF. CDR3 bases: TGTGCCAGCAGCTTTTTTGTGGGTGGGGCCAACGTCCTGACTTTC.

The gene calls are TRBV10-1 and TRBJ2-1, with D perhaps TRBD2 (5 bases). The germline CDR1 and CDR2 sequences are WNHNN and SYGVQD (reference sequence). V shed 0 bases and J shed 0 bases, with 9 bases lying between them. The CDR3 sequence is 16 residues long. The CDR3 DNA sequence: TGCGCCAGCAGTGAGTCGAAAACTAGCTCCTACAATGAGCAGTTCTTC. Encoded protein: CASSESKTSSYNEQFF.

This clonotype occurred many times. V and J are TRBV11-2 and TRBJ1-2; 10 positions agree with TRBD1. V gave up 0 bases and J gave up 4 bases; unmatched junction bases: 5. CDR3 length equals 16 residues. The germline CDR1 and CDR2 sequences are SGHAT and FQNNGV. CDR3 residues: CASSLDSGTGAYGYTF. The CDR3 nucleotides read TGTGCCAGCAGCTTAGACTCCGGGACAGGGGCCTATGGCTACACCTTC.

The rearrangement joins TRBV3-1 to TRBJ1-2; 7 bases line up with TRBD1. Germline CDR1 LGHDT, CDR2 YNNKEL (reference sequence). The CDR3 length is 16 residues. V dropped 1 base and J dropped 8; count of bases not matched to a gene: 13. The CDR3: CASSQARDSGLRGYTF. The CDR3 coding sequence is TGTGCCAGCAGCCAAGCCCGGGACAGCGGTTTGAGGGGCTACACCTTC. The variable domain in full, with the rest retrieved from reference TRBV3-1 and TRBJ1-2, is DTAVSQTPKYLVTQMGNDKSIKCEQNLGHDTMYWYKQDSKKFLKIMFSYNNKELIINETVPNRFSPKSPDKAHLNLHINSLELGDSAVYFCASSQARDSGLRGYTFGSGTRLTVV.

The chain combines TRBV20-1 with TRBJ2-1, with D unresolved. Looked up from germline, CDR1 is DFQATT and CDR2 is SNEGSKA (reference sequence). The CDR3 has 14 residues. V was clipped by 7 bases and J by 0 bases, with 13 bases between them. CDR3 coding DNA: TGCAGTGGAGCAATCCCTCCCTCCTACAATGAGCAGTTCTTC. It codes for CSGAIPPSYNEQFF.

This CDR3 reads CASSTWERGTDTQYF. In nucleotides, the CDR3 is TGTGCCAGCAGTACCTGGGAGCGGGGCACAGATACGCAGTATTTT. The V call is TRBV27, the J call TRBJ2-3; D possibly corresponds to TRBD2 (6 bases). Per the germline V gene, CDR1 is MNHEY and CDR2 is SMNVEV (reference sequence). CDR3 length: 15 amino acids. V lost 5 bases and J 1 base, leaving 13 bases between the germline ends.

The table lists this clonotype with a few counts. This chain connects TRBV7-9 to TRBJ2-1; 8 bases fit TRBD2. V trimming: 1 base; J trimming: 3 bases; junction bases outside the gene matches: 2. CDR1 and CDR2 from the germline V gene are SEHNR and FQNEAQ (reference sequence). The CDR3 is made up of 15 amino acids. The CDR3 region is CASSLVSGNYNEQFF. The CDR3 nucleotides read TGTGCCAGCAGCTTAGTTAGCGGGAACTACAATGAGCAGTTCTTC.

This chain uses TRBV5-6 with TRBJ2-6; no definite D call. The CDR3 extends over 15 amino acids. CDR1 and CDR2 from the germline V gene are SGHDT and YYEEEE. V lost 1 base and J 0 bases, leaving 5 bases between the germline ends. This CDR3 is CASSLYDSGANVLTF. DNA for the CDR3: TGTGCCAGCAGCTTGTACGACTCTGGGGCCAACGTCCTGACTTTC.

This chain connects TRBV20-1 to TRBJ2-2, with 10 bases identical to TRBD2. The CDR3 is 15 residues long. J gave up 4 bases and V 6 bases, and 8 bases lay outside the gene matches. Germline CDR1 and CDR2: DFQATT and SNEGSKA (reference sequence). The CDR3 region has the DNA TGCAGTGCGACAGCGGGAGGGCCTGGCACCGGGGAGCTGTTTTTT. Its translation: CSATAGGPGTGELFF.

This clonotype was observed a handful of times. V is TRBV4-2 and J is TRBJ2-3; tentatively, D is TRBD1 (5 bases). This CDR3 region has 14 residues. Trimming pared 5 bases from V and 3 bases from J, leaving 12 bases between. CDR1 and CDR2 (germline): LGHNA, YNFKEQ. The CDR3 loop reads CASSWGRKTDTQYF. The CDR3 DNA follows: TGTGCCAGCAGCTGGGGCCGAAAAACAGATACGCAGTATTTT.

This clonotype was seen ten or more times. The chain uses TRBV6-2 or TRBV6-3 and TRBJ2-1, with D unclear. The V end was cut by 2 bases, the J end by 12 bases, with 11 bases between. The V gene's germline CDR1 is MNHEY and CDR2 SVGEGT. This CDR3 comprises 12 residues. This chain's CDR3 is CASSYPTTVQFF. CDR3 in DNA: TGTGCCAGCAGTTACCCTACCACCGTGCAGTTCTTC.

V is TRBV11-3 and J is TRBJ2-1; D may be TRBD2 (7 bases). Germline assignment: CDR1 SGHNT and CDR2 YENEEA. Trimming pared 3 bases from V and 4 bases from J, leaving 16 bases between. The CDR3 sequence is 16 residues long. The CDR3 nucleotides are TGTGCCAGCAGCTTTAAGGGGGAGGGCCTGTACAATGAGCAGTTCTTC. Protein: CASSFKGEGLYNEQFF. The complete variable domain, with remaining parts taken from reference TRBV11-3 and TRBJ2-1, reads EAGVVQSPRYKIIEKKQPVAFWCNPISGHNTLYWYLQNLGQGPELLIRYENEEAVDDSQLPKDRFSAERLKGVDSTLKIQPAELGDSAVYLCASSFKGEGLYNEQFFGPGTRLTVL.

This clonotype was counted a few times. This chain connects TRBV6-1 to TRBJ1-5, with 9 bases fitting TRBD1. Unmatched junction bases numbered 6, after V lost 6 bases and J lost 9 bases. CDR1 and CDR2 from the germline V gene are MNHNS and SASEGT. This CDR3 is 13 amino acids long. CDR3 sequence: CASSRDRDSPQHF. The CDR3 bases are TGTGCCAGCAGCCGGGACAGGGATTCGCCCCAGCATTTT.

This clonotype was seen more than once but under ten times. The V call is TRBV20-1, the J call TRBJ2-5, with D unresolved. Germline V CDR1 and CDR2: DFQATT, SNEGSKA (reference sequence). The CDR3 is made up of 11 amino acids. Trimming removed 6 bases from V and 5 bases from J, with 10 bases in between. The CDR3, as DNA: TGCAGTGCCCCCCGATGGGAGACCCAGTACTTC. Its translation is CSAPRWETQYF.

This clonotype was seen only a few times. The J gene is TRBJ2-1, the V gene TRBV24-1; perhaps D is TRBD1 or TRBD2 (5 bases each). The length of the CDR3 is 15 residues. V was shortened by 0 bases and J by 4 bases, with 9 bases between the two germline ends. Germline V gives CDR1 KGHDR, CDR2 SFDVKD. The chain's CDR3 is CATSDLGGAYNEQFF. The CDR3 DNA reads as TGTGCCACCAGTGATTTGGGGGGAGCATACAATGAGCAGTTCTTC.

This clonotype has only a few counts. The chain is built from TRBV28 and TRBJ1-4, with D unresolved. From germline, CDR1 is MDHEN and CDR2 SYDVKM. The CDR3 extends over 12 amino acids. Trimming removed 5 bases at V and 8 bases at J, with 9 bases between. CDR3 sequence: CASSNRREKLFF. CDR3 in DNA: TGTGCCAGCAGTAATCGAAGGGAAAAACTGTTTTTT.

This clonotype appeared a few times. The chain uses TRBV12-3 or TRBV12-4 and TRBJ2-1; a weak D match, TRBD2 (7 bases). Between the trimmed V and J ends, which lost 3 bases and 6 bases, there was a span of 15 bases. The CDR3 spans 15 residues. The CDR3 loop is CASSLGATGGNEQFF. CDR3 sequence (DNA): TGTGCCAGCAGTTTGGGGGCGACGGGGGGCAATGAGCAGTTCTTC.

Only a few counts were recorded for this clonotype. This sequence joins TRBV11-2 and TRBJ2-1, with 8 bases identical to TRBD2. Trimming removed 5 bases from V and 0 bases from J; junction bases left unmatched: 3. Germline assignment: CDR1 SGHAT and CDR2 FQNNGV. The CDR3 loop spans 15 amino acids. The DNA of the CDR3 is TGTGCCAGCAGCCGGGGACTAGTCTCCTACAATGAGCAGTTCTTC. Protein sequence: CASSRGLVSYNEQFF.

The sample holds many counts of this clonotype. The genes are TRBV24-1 and TRBJ2-7; D might be TRBD1 or TRBD2, each matching 5 bases. The germline V gene has CDR1 KGHDR and CDR2 SFDVKD. The V end was cut by 7 bases, the J end by 2 bases, with 11 bases between. This CDR3 comprises 13 residues. The DNA of the CDR3 is TGTGCCACCAGCGGGACGCCTACCTACGAGCAGTACTTC. This codes for CATSGTPTYEQYF.

This clonotype has more than one count but fewer than ten. The chain recombines TRBV2 with TRBJ1-2, with D possibly TRBD1 on 5 matching bases. Trimming took off 5 bases at V and 6 bases at J, with 16 bases between the two ends. Looked up from germline, CDR1 is SNHLY and CDR2 is FYNNEI. This CDR3 is 14 amino acids long. CDR3 amino acids: CASSYMGGENGYTF. CDR3 DNA: TGTGCCAGCAGTTACATGGGAGGGGAAAATGGCTACACCTTC.

A few counts support this clonotype. This rearrangement joins TRBV5-6 to TRBJ2-5; perhaps TRBD1 as D (6 bases). Germline CDR1 reads SGHDT; CDR2 reads YYEEEE. Trimming cost V 4 bases and J 7 bases, with 20 bases left between them. CDR3 size: 15 residues. CDR3 coding DNA: TGTGCCAGCAGCAGGGGACAAGGGCCCAGGGGGACCCAGTACTTC. Amino acids: CASSRGQGPRGTQYF.

This rearrangement joins TRBV5-1 to TRBJ2-3; 7 positions agree with TRBD2. V lost 4 bases, J lost 5 bases, and 10 bases stayed unmatched. CDR1 and CDR2 from the germline V gene are SGHRS and YFSETQ. There are 15 residues in the CDR3. The CDR3 DNA follows: TGCGCCAGCAGCGGGGGGGGTTACCAGGGAGATACGCAGTATTTT. Amino acid sequence: CASSGGGYQGDTQYF. The full variable domain, completed using reference TRBV5-1 and TRBJ2-3, is KAGVTQTPRYLIKTRGQQVTLSCSPISGHRSVSWYQQTPGQGLQFLFEYFSETQRNKGNFPGRFSGRQFSNSRSEMNVSTLELGDSALYLCASSGGGYQGDTQYFGPGTRLTVL.

This clonotype came up a few times. The chain has TRBV29-1 and TRBJ1-1; TRBD1 might be the D (5 bases). There are 15 residues in the CDR3. Trimming took off 3 bases at V and 4 bases at J, with 18 bases between the two ends. Germline CDR1 and CDR2: SQVTM and ANQGSEA. The CDR3 reads CSVERWGVTGTEAFF. CDR3 DNA: TGCAGCGTTGAGAGATGGGGGGTAACGGGCACTGAAGCTTTCTTT.

The J gene is TRBJ2-3, the V gene TRBV3-1; no definite D call. CDR3 length equals 17 residues. V was clipped by 4 bases and J by 0 bases, with 17 bases between them. CDR1 and CDR2 (germline): LGHDT, YNNKEL (reference sequence). CDR3 sequence (DNA): TGTGCCAGCAGCCCTAAGTTTAAATCCCCTAGCACAGATACGCAGTATTTT. Translating gives CASSPKFKSPSTDTQYF.

There are a few counts of this clonotype. The rearrangement uses TRBV29-1 and TRBJ2-5, with D unresolved. CDR1 is SQVTM, CDR2 ANQGSEA, per germline. CDR3 length equals 11 residues. V was cut by 2 bases and J by 0 bases, with 1 base left in between. CDR3 sequence reads: CSVEYQETQYF. CDR3 DNA sequence: TGCAGCGTTGAATACCAAGAGACCCAGTACTTC.

This clonotype was observed a few times. The rearrangement joins TRBV20-1 to TRBJ1-4, with D uncertain. V dropped 5 bases and J dropped 7 bases, with 14 bases sitting between them. The CDR3 loop spans 13 amino acids. Germline CDR1 and CDR2: DFQATT and SNEGSKA (reference sequence). The CDR3 sequence: CSAAGAGGEKLFF. The CDR3 DNA follows: TGCAGTGCTGCGGGAGCCGGAGGTGAAAAACTGTTTTTT.